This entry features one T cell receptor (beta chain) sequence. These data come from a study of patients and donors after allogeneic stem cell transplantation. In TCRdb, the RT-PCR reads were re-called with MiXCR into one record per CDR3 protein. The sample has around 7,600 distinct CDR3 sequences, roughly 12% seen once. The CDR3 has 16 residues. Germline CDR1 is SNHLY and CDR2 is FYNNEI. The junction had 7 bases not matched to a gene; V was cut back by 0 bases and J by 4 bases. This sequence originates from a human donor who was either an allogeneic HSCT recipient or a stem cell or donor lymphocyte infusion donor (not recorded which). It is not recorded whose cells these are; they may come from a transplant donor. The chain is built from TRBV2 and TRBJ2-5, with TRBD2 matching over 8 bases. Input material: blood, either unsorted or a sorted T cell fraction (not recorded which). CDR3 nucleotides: TGTGCCAGCAGTGAAGCGCTTGGGACTAGGGGAGAGACCCAGTACTTC. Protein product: CASSEALGTRGETQYF.